A single T cell receptor (beta chain) is shown here with its context. The antigen is not known. Time point specified: after neoadjuvant nivolumab, at surgical resection. Patients had HPV-negative, locally advanced oral cavity squamous cell carcinoma. This entry belongs to a study of neoadjuvant anti-PD-1 for oral cavity cancer. Overall study context: Nivolumab at 3 mg/kg was mostly given biweekly, three to four doses, pre-surgery. Around day 43, patients without progression received a fourth nivolumab dose before surgery.

Overall study results and limits: TCR analyses covered only a few patients per response group.

The assay was immunoSEQ multiplex PCR, and TCRdb's table has in-frame clones only and misses some. The data contain some 70,000 clones, 70% to 90% of them seen just once; the ten biggest clones take up 3% to 3.5%. The V end lost 7 bases, the J end lost 0 bases, and 10 bases lay between the germline ends. The germline gives CDR1 SGHNT, CDR2 YYREEE (reference sequence). CDR3 length: 13 residues. This TCR derives from a person aged 40 to 85 with oral cavity squamous cell carcinoma. Sequences were derived from PBMCs, sampled after nivolumab (anti-PD-1) treatment. The chain uses TRBV5-4 and TRBJ1-1; D not resolved. In DNA, the CDR3 is TGTGCCAGCGGGTTGGACTTGAACACTGAAGCTTTCTTT. It encodes CASGLDLNTEAFF.